What follows are 30 T cell receptor beta chains derived from one specimen sequenced in a study of CD8+ T cells in alopecia areata. RNA was isolated and reverse transcribed to cDNA, the sequencing template. Some clones are missing from TCRdb's copy, which holds only in-frame ones; the method was immunoSEQ multiplex PCR. The specimen has fewer than 3,500 clones, none found just once. Stated time point: mouse skin 3 weeks after grafting. This specimen consisted of skin, obtained at week 3. These receptors all come from a C3H/HeJ mouse with alopecia areata. Mice of this strain are of MHC haplotype H2-k.

In its sample, this clone is medium-sized (0.01 to 0.1%). All gene names here are mouse names. The missing CDR3 end, 4 residues past where the read stops, is filled in from the germline J gene. This rearrangement joins TRBV19 to TRBJ2-7, with 10 bases aligning to TRBD1. Germline loops: CDR1 FNHDT, CDR2 SITEND (reference sequence). This CDR3 spans 13 amino acids. Here the CDR3 reads CASSMGTGDEQYF. The CDR3 DNA, read in part, is TGTGCCAGCAGTATGGGGACAGGGGAT.

This clone has only a few counts. All gene names here are mouse names. This CDR3 reads CASSLGTGGSDYTF. Incomplete CDR3 DNA: TGTGCCAGCAGCCTCGGGACGGGGGGGTCC. The chain links TRBV5 to TRBJ1-2, with D perhaps TRBD1 (5 bases). The read finishes 4 residues shy of the CDR3 end, and the germline J gene is used to complete it. CDR3 size: 14 residues. Germline V CDR1 and CDR2: LGHNA, YNLKQL (reference sequence).

This clone was seen at least ten times. Mouse names are used for the genes. The observed sequence ends 4 residues before the CDR3 terminus, with the missing tail filled in from the germline J gene. The genes are TRBV31 and TRBJ2-3; 7 positions agree with TRBD2. This CDR3 has 15 residues. Per the germline V gene, CDR1 is GKSSPN and CDR2 is SITVG. V gave up 0 bases and J gave up 0 bases; unmatched junction bases: 3. The sequenced CDR3 bases are TGTGCCTGGAGTCTAACTGGGGCTAGTGCAGAA. It yields the protein CAWSLTGASAE. The entire CDR3 protein is CAWSLTGASAETLYF.

This clone was seen many times. The gene names given are mouse names. The sequenced fragment ends 4 residues before the CDR3 boundary, so the rest is inferred from the germline J gene. The chain has TRBV29 and TRBJ2-7; 7 bases align to TRBD1. This CDR3 is built from 12 residues. In germline, CDR1 is MSHET, CDR2 SYDVDS. CDR3 sequence: CASSPGQYEQYF. The sequenced part of the CDR3 DNA is TGTGCTAGCAGCCCGGGACAGTAT.

This clone is labeled as medium-sized (0.01 to 0.1%). The gene symbols are mouse symbols. The CDR3 end is not reached by the read, which stops 4 residues before it; the germline J gene fills it in. This chain joins TRBV1 and TRBJ2-4, with 11 bases aligning to TRBD2. The trim removed 3 bases at V and 2 bases at J, leaving 4 bases unmatched. CDR3 length equals 16 residues. Germline V CDR1 and CDR2: NSQYPW, LRSPGD (reference sequence). The sequenced CDR3 bases are TGCACCTGCAGTGCCTGGACTGGGGGGAATCAAAAC. Translating gives CTCSAWTGGNQN. The full CDR3 reads CTCSAWTGGNQNTLYF.

On this clone itself: Genes here carry mouse names. The read is 4 residues too short to cover the CDR3 end, so that end is filled in from the germline J gene. This chain uses TRBV29 with TRBJ2-5; TRBD2 matches at 8 bases. The CDR3 contains 14 residues. Germline CDR1 and CDR2: MSHET and SYDVDS. The CDR3 bases that were read are TGTGCTAGCAGTTTGGGTGGGGGGGAAGAC. This codes for CASSLGGGED. The entire CDR3 protein reads CASSLGGGEDTQYF.

Sample share makes this clone medium-sized. Mouse germline and gene names are used. The read falls 4 residues short of the CDR3 end, and the missing part is taken from the germline J gene. This sequence joins TRBV12-2 and TRBJ2-3; 13 bases line up with TRBD2. V was clipped by 0 bases and J by 0 bases; unmatched bases: 2. Per the germline V gene, CDR1 is SGHLS and CDR2 is HYDKME. The CDR3 extends over 17 amino acids. This CDR3 is CASSLGTGGVSAETLYF. The CDR3 bases that were read are TGTGCCAGCTCTCTCGGGACTGGGGGGGTTAGTGCAGAA.

A remark on this clone: Genes and germline come from the mouse. Read sequence stops 4 residues before the CDR3 end, and the germline J gene provides the missing end. The chain is built from TRBV13-2 and TRBJ2-5; TRBD2 agrees at 7 bases. With 1 base clipped from V and 2 bases from J, the junction kept 1 base outside the gene matches. The CDR3 covers 14 residues. CDR1 is NNHNN, CDR2 SYGAGS, per germline (reference sequence). The CDR3 is CASGDPGGQDTQYF. The covered CDR3 bases are TGTGCCAGCGGTGATCCTGGGGGCCAAGAC.

This clone was detected many times. The germline and genes are mouse ones. The CDR3 end is not reached by the read, which stops 4 residues before it; the germline J gene fills it in. This chain links TRBV5 with TRBJ2-7; no reliable D call. The CDR3 contains 12 residues. Germline-derived CDR1 and CDR2 are LGHNA and YNLKQL (reference sequence). The sequenced part of the CDR3 DNA is TGTGCCAGCAGCCAAGAGACATAT. Its translation: CASSQETY. The entire CDR3 reads CASSQETYEQYF.

With respect to this clone: Genes and germline are mouse. The read ends 4 residues early relative to the CDR3; the germline J gene fills the gap. V is TRBV13-3 and J is TRBJ2-4; no reliable D call. In germline, CDR1 is NNHDY, CDR2 SYVADS. The length of the CDR3 is 13 residues. Partial CDR3 DNA: TGTGCCAGCAGTGAGGAGAAGGGAAAC. Encoded protein: CASSEEKGN. The complete CDR3 protein is CASSEEKGNTLYF.

By proportion, this clone is medium-sized. The genes and germline here are from mouse. The read ends 4 residues shy of where the CDR3 ends; the end is completed using the germline J gene. The genes are TRBV13-2 and TRBJ2-7, with TRBD2 identical over 10 bases. Germline assignment: CDR1 NNHNN and CDR2 SYGAGS (reference sequence). There are 15 residues in the CDR3. This CDR3 reads CASGEPNWGGYEQYF. The part of the CDR3 DNA that was read is TGTGCCAGCGGTGAGCCTAACTGGGGGGGGTAT.

Many counts were recorded for this clone. Gene names are mouse gene names. The observed sequence ends 4 residues before the CDR3 terminus, with the missing tail filled in from the germline J gene. V and J are TRBV1 and TRBJ2-7, with D maybe TRBD1 (6 bases). The CDR3 covers 13 residues. Germline CDR1 NSQYPW, CDR2 LRSPGD (reference sequence). The covered CDR3 bases are TGCACCTGCAGTGCGGATGACAGGTAT. This codes for CTCSADDRY. In full, the CDR3 is CTCSADDRYEQYF. The whole variable domain, filled in from reference TRBV1 and TRBJ2-7, reads VTLLEQNPRWRLVPRGQAVNLRCILKNSQYPWMSWYQQDLQKQLQWLFTLRSPGDKEVKSLPGADYLATRVTDTELRLQVANMSQGRTLYCTCSADDRYEQYFGPGTRLTVL.

This clone is termed medium-sized. Mouse gene names and germline throughout. Read coverage stops 4 residues before the CDR3 terminus; the germline J gene supplies the remainder. This chain joins TRBV3 and TRBJ2-7; 9 bases align to TRBD2. Germline-derived CDR1 and CDR2 are SNHLY and FYNGKV (reference sequence). The CDR3 has 15 amino acids. The part of the CDR3 DNA that was read is TGTGCCAGCAGCTTAGCGCACTGGGGGGCTTAT. Protein: CASSLAHWGAY. The whole CDR3 region reads CASSLAHWGAYEQYF.

This clone has just a few counts. The gene symbols are mouse symbols. CDR3 DNA (partial): TGTGCCAACAGCCCCGGGACTGGGGGGGGTCAAAAC. Translating it yields CANSPGTGGGQN. The complete CDR3 sequence is CANSPGTGGGQNTLYF. The V and J genes are TRBV13-1 and TRBJ2-4, with TRBD2 matching over 13 bases. The read stops 4 residues short of the end of the CDR3; the missing end is completed from the germline J gene. The V and J ends lost 9 bases and 1 base, in that order; junction bases with no gene match: 8. The germline V gene has CDR1 NSHNY and CDR2 SYGAGN. This CDR3 region has 16 residues.

By share, this clone counts as medium-sized. Gene names refer to mouse genes. With the read ending 4 residues before the CDR3 end, the germline J gene is used to fill in that end. The chain is built from TRBV13-3 and TRBJ2-4, with TRBD1 as a possible D gene (5 bases). Per the germline V gene, CDR1 is NNHDY and CDR2 is SYVADS. V was pared by 4 bases and J by 0 bases, with 6 bases between. CDR3 length equals 13 residues. The part of the CDR3 DNA that was read is TGTGCCAGCAGTCAGGGAAGTCAAAAC. It codes for CASSQGSQN. The entire CDR3 protein is CASSQGSQNTLYF.

This clone has just a few counts. The genes and germline here are from mouse. The CDR3 is cut off 4 residues early in the read; its end comes from the germline J gene. The chain uses TRBV13-2 and TRBJ2-2; a possible D gene is TRBD1 (6 bases). V gave up 2 bases and J gave up 0 bases, with 8 bases separating them. Germline CDR1 and CDR2: NNHNN and SYGAGS (reference sequence). The CDR3 is 15 residues long. The DNA read from the CDR3 is TGTGCCAGCGGTGAAACAGGGCCAAACACCGGG. It translates to CASGETGPNTG. The whole CDR3 protein is CASGETGPNTGQLYF.

This clone was picked up a small number of times. Gene and germline names: mouse. The CDR3 goes on 4 residues after the read ends, and that part is filled in from the germline J gene. J is TRBJ2-1 and V is TRBV31; 8 bases match TRBD2. CDR3 length: 15 amino acids. Unmatched junction bases numbered 6, after V lost 1 base and J lost 4 bases. Germline V gene data show CDR1 as GKSSPN and CDR2 as SITVG. The CDR3 spells CAWSPLWGEYAEQFF. Incomplete CDR3 DNA: TGTGCCTGGAGTCCCCTCTGGGGGGAGTATGCT.

This clone qualifies as medium-sized. The germline and genes are mouse ones. The read ends 4 residues early relative to the CDR3; the germline J gene fills the gap. The V gene is TRBV19, the J gene TRBJ2-5, with TRBD1 as a possible D gene (6 bases). Trimming shortened V by 2 bases and J by 3 bases, and 10 bases separated the two germline ends. This CDR3 is built from 14 residues. Per germline, CDR1 FNHDT and CDR2 SITEND (reference sequence). CDR3 loop: CASSIVGQQDTQYF. The CDR3 bases that were read are TGTGCCAGCAGTATTGTGGGACAACAAGAC. Complete variable domain (other parts from reference TRBV19 and TRBJ2-5): GGIITQTPKFLIGQEGQKLTLKCQQNFNHDTMYWYRQDSGKGLRLIYYSITENDLQKGDLSEGYDASREKKSSFSLTVTSAQKNEMAVFLCASSIVGQQDTQYFGPGTRLLVL.

This clone was seen at least ten times. Germline and genes: mouse. The read falls 4 residues short of the CDR3 end, and the missing part is taken from the germline J gene. Other nucleotide sequences from this sample produce the same CDR3. The chain couples TRBV19 to TRBJ1-2, with 7 bases fitting TRBD1. J gave up 0 bases and V 4 bases, and 3 bases lay outside the gene matches. CDR1 and CDR2 (germline): FNHDT, SITEND (reference sequence). The CDR3 is made up of 14 amino acids. CDR3 DNA (partial): TGTGCCAGCAGTCCAGACAGGGCAAACTCC. Its translation is CASSPDRANS. The complete CDR3 sequence is CASSPDRANSDYTF.

In its sample, this clone is medium-sized (0.01 to 0.1%). Mouse germline and gene names are used. The DNA ends 4 residues before the CDR3 does, and the rest of the CDR3 is filled in from the germline J gene. This chain uses TRBV16 with TRBJ2-7; 12 bases map to TRBD2. Germline V gene lookup returns CDR1 SGHSA and CDR2 FRNQAP. Unmatched junction bases numbered 4, after V lost 4 bases and J lost 3 bases. The CDR3 covers 15 residues. The sequenced part of the CDR3 DNA is TGTGCAAGCAGCTCCCCGGACTGGGGGGGCTAT. The encoded protein is CASSSPDWGGY. Given in full, the CDR3 is CASSSPDWGGYEQYF.

This clone turned up a few times. The germline and genes are mouse ones. The read falls 4 residues short of the CDR3 end, and the missing part is taken from the germline J gene. The chain has TRBV4 and TRBJ2-2, with 11 nucleotides matching TRBD1. The CDR3 runs to 15 residues. CDR1 and CDR2 (germline): LGHDT, YNNKQL (reference sequence). After removal of 6 bases from V and 3 bases from J, the junction contained 3 bases not matched to a gene. The CDR3 protein is CASRDRGQDTGQLYF. The sequenced CDR3 bases are TGTGCCAGCAGGGACAGGGGGCAGGACACCGGG.

In its sample, this clone ranks as medium-sized. Gene names follow the mouse nomenclature. The CDR3 end is not reached by the read, which stops 4 residues before it; the germline J gene fills it in. This chain connects TRBV1 to TRBJ2-1, with D perhaps matching TRBD1 (6 bases). This CDR3 spans 14 amino acids. The germline V gene encodes CDR1 NSQYPW and CDR2 LRSPGD (reference sequence). Trimming removed 3 bases from V and 1 base from J, with 7 bases in between. The DNA read from the CDR3 is TGCACCTGCAGTGCCGGGACAAACTATGCT. This encodes CTCSAGTNYA. The full-length CDR3 reads as CTCSAGTNYAEQFF.

In its sample, this clone is medium-sized. Germline and genes: mouse. The missing CDR3 end, 4 residues past where the read stops, is filled in from the germline J gene. V is TRBV13-1 and J is TRBJ2-1; 10 positions match TRBD2. Germline-derived CDR1 and CDR2 are NSHNY and SYGAGN. This CDR3 region has 15 residues. The V segment lost 5 bases and the J segment 3 bases; nucleotides outside the gene matches: 5. The DNA read from the CDR3 is TGTGCCAGCAGCCCCGGGACTGGGGTCTATGCT. This encodes CASSPGTGVYA. The whole CDR3 protein is CASSPGTGVYAEQFF.

In its sample, this clone is large. Genes and germline are mouse. The part of the CDR3 DNA that was read is TGTGCCAGCAGTGAAAGGACAGCAAACTCC. It is translated as CASSERTANS. The CDR3, in full, reads CASSERTANSDYTF. The V and J genes are TRBV13-1 and TRBJ1-2, with D possibly matching TRBD1 (6 bases). The missing CDR3 end, 4 residues past where the read stops, is filled in from the germline J gene. V was trimmed by 2 bases and J by 0 bases, leaving 8 bases between them. In germline, CDR1 is NSHNY, CDR2 SYGAGN. The length of the CDR3 is 14 residues.

With regard to this clone: Any gene name here is a mouse gene name. Read sequence stops 4 residues before the CDR3 end, and the germline J gene provides the missing end. This chain links TRBV13-2 with TRBJ1-2; 8 positions agree with TRBD1. This CDR3 has 14 amino acids. The V gene's germline CDR1 is NNHNN and CDR2 SYGAGS (reference sequence). The trim removed 3 bases at V and 0 bases at J, leaving 1 base unmatched. The DNA read from the CDR3 is TGTGCCAGCGGTGTGACAGGGGCAAACTCC. This sequence encodes CASGVTGANS. The entire CDR3 reads CASGVTGANSDYTF.

By sample share, this clone is medium-sized. The germline and genes are mouse ones. The CDR3 is cut off 4 residues early in the read; its end comes from the germline J gene. The gene calls are TRBV19 and TRBJ1-2; 8 nucleotides line up with TRBD1. V lost 2 bases to trimming and J lost 0 bases; unmatched junction nucleotides: 0. The CDR3 sequence is 14 residues long. Germline-derived CDR1 and CDR2 are FNHDT and SITEND (reference sequence). CDR3 DNA, as far as it was read: TGTGCCAGCAGTATGGACAGGGCAAACTCC. It codes for CASSMDRANS. The CDR3 in full is CASSMDRANSDYTF.

About this clone itself: The listed genes are named as in mouse. The CDR3 end is not reached by the read, which stops 4 residues before it; the germline J gene fills it in. This rearrangement joins TRBV13-1 to TRBJ2-4; 8 positions match TRBD2. V gave up 4 bases and J gave up 0 bases; unmatched junction bases: 1. The CDR3 is made up of 14 amino acids. The germline V gene has CDR1 NSHNY and CDR2 SYGAGN. The CDR3 loop reads CASSRLGSQNTLYF. Incomplete CDR3 DNA: TGTGCCAGCAGTAGACTGGGGAGTCAAAAC.

This clone qualifies as medium-sized. Mouse gene names apply. The CDR3 is cut off 4 residues early in the read; its end comes from the germline J gene. V usage is TRBV13-1 and J usage is TRBJ2-7, with D possibly matching TRBD1 (6 bases). With 3 bases removed from V and 3 bases from J, the gap between germline ends came to 10 bases. The V gene's germline CDR1 is NSHNY and CDR2 SYGAGN. The CDR3 sequence is 13 residues long. Partial CDR3 DNA: TGTGCCAGCAGTGCCCGGGACAACTAT. It encodes CASSARDNY. The whole CDR3 reads CASSARDNYEQYF.

This clone ranks as medium-sized. Germline and genes here are mouse. The CDR3 is cut off 4 residues early in the read; its end comes from the germline J gene. The chain employs TRBV1 and TRBJ1-1, with 7 bases that match TRBD1. Germline V CDR1 and CDR2: NSQYPW, LRSPGD (reference sequence). The CDR3 runs 13 residues. V shed 3 bases, J shed 3 bases, and the junction held 1 base outside the gene matches. The sequenced CDR3 bases are TGCACCTGCAGTGCCACAGGGGACACA. This codes for CTCSATGDT. The CDR3 as a whole reads CTCSATGDTEVFF.

As to this clone: Mouse germline and gene names are used. The read ends 4 residues early relative to the CDR3; the germline J gene fills the gap. The rearrangement joins TRBV13-3 to TRBJ2-1; 7 nucleotides line up with TRBD1. The CDR3 is 13 amino acids. The germline V gene has CDR1 NNHDY and CDR2 SYVADS. The trim removed 4 bases at V and 4 bases at J, leaving 2 bases unmatched. The CDR3 here is CASSTGQYAEQFF. Partial CDR3 DNA: TGTGCCAGCAGTACGGGACAGTATGCT.